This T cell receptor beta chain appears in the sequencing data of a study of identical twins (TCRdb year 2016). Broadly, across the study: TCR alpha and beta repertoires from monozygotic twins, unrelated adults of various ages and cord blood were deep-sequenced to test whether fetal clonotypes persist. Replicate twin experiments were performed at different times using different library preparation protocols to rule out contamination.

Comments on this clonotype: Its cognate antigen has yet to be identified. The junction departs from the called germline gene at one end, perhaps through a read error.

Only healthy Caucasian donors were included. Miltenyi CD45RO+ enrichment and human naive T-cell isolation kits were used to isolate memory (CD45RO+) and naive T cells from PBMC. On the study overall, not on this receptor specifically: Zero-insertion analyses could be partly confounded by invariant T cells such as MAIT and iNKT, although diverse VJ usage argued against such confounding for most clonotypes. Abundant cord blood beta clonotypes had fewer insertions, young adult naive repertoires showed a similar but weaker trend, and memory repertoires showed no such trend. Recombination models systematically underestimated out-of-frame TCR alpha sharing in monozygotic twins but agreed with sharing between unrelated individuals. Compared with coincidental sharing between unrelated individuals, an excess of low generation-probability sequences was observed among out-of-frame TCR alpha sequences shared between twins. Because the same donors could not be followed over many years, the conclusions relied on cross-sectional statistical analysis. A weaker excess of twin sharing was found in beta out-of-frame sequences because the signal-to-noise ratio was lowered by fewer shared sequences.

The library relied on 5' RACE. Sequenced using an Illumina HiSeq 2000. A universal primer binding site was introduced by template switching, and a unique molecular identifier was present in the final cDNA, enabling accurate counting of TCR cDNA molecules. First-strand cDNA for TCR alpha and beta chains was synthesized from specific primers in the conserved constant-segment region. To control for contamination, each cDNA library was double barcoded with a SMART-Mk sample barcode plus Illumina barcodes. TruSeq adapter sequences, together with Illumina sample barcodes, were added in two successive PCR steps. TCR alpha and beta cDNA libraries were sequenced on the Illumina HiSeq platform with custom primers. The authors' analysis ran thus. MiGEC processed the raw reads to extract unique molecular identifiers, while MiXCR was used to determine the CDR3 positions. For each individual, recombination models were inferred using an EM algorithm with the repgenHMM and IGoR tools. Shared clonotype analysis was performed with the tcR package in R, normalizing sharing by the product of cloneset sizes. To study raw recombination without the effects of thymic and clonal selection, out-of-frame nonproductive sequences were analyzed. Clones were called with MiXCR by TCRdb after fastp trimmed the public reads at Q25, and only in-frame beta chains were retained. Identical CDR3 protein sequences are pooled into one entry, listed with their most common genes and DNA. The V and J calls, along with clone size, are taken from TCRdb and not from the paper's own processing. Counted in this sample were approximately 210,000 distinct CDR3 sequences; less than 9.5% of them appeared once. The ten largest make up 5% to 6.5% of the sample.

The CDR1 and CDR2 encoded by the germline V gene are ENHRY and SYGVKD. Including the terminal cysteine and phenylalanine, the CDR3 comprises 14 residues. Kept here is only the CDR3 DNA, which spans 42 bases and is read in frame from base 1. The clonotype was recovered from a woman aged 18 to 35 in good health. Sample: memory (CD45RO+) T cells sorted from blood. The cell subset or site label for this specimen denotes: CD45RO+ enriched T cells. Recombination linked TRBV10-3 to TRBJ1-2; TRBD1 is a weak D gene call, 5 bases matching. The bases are TGTGCCATCACTGAGCGCTGGGGGAACTATGGCTACACCTTC. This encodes CAITERWGNYGYTF.